The entry that follows covers one TCR beta chain sequence. Its antigen is as yet unknown. Time point indicated: late sampling 161 to 241 days after vaccination in three convalescent patients. Sample treatment: roughly 10-day PBMC culture with coronavirus spike peptide pools or control peptides (ViraFEST assay). In germline, CDR1 is MNHEY, CDR2 SVGAGI. Trimming took 3 bases from V and 6 from J, leaving 13 bases between them. This CDR3 comprises 14 residues. The sample is drawn from a study of vaccination and CD4 T cells after COVID-19. Study details: Post-COVID samples were collected a median roughly 93 days following diagnosis, spanning 35 to 161. Study-wide points: Of the reactive clones in convalescent patients, a median 86.3% showed up only post-vaccination. Median SARS-CoV-2-reactive clonotype numbers rose nonsignificantly, about 21 to 38.

The assay that was used to sequence DNA from cultured CD4+ T cells was the Oncomine TCR Beta short-read assay. Genomic DNA from cultured CD4+ T cells was extracted. One entry per CDR3 protein results from TCRdb running MiXCR on the PCR reads. The sample yields around 18,000 distinct CDR3 sequences, around 40% seen once. The chain links TRBV6-5 to TRBJ2-3; D might be TRBD2 (6 bases). The clonotype originates from a human donor who had recovered from COVID-19. The source material was CD4+ T cells from blood, cultured in vitro, sampled about 7 months after SARS-CoV-2 vaccination. The CDR3 DNA reads as TGTGCCAGCAGTTATACGGGAGAGGTGGATACGCAGTATTTT. Residues: CASSYTGEVDTQYF.